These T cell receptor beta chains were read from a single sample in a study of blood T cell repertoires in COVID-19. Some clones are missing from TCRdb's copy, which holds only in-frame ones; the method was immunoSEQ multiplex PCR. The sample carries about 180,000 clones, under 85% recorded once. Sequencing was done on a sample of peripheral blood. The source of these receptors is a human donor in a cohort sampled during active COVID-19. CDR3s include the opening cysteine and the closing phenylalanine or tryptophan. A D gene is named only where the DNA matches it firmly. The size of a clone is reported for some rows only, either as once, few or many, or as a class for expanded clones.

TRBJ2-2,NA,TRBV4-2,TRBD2,CASSQGGGEGGELFF,TGTGCCAGCAGCCAGGGGGGGGGTGAAGGCGGGGAGCTGTTTTTT
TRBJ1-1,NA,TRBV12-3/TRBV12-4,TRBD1,CASSVAGGAFF,TGTGCCAGCAGTGTGGCAGGGGGTGCTTTCTTT
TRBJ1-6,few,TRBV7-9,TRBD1,CASSLGQGGGNSPLHF,TGTGCCAGCAGCTTGGGACAGGGGGGAGGTAATTCACCCCTCCACTTT
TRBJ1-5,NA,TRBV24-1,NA,CATRRYPGVSNQPQHF,TGTGCCACCAGGAGATACCCAGGGGTAAGCAATCAGCCCCAGCATTTT
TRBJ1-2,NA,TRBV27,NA,CASSFSGNLGYGYTF,TGTGCCAGCAGTTTCTCAGGGAACCTCGGCTATGGCTACACCTTC
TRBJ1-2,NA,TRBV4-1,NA,CASSQDSAGAGYGYTF,TGCGCCAGCAGCCAAGATTCGGCGGGGGCAGGCTATGGCTACACCTTC
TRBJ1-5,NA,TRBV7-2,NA,CASSAIGGVQPQHF,TGTGCCAGCAGCGCCATAGGGGGAGTCCAGCCCCAGCATTTT
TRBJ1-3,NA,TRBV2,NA,CASTGFSGAGNTIYF,TGTGCCAGCACAGGGTTTAGCGGAGCTGGAAACACCATATATTTT
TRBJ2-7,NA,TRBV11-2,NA,CASSLASSYEQYF,TGTGCCAGCAGCCTGGCTAGCTCCTACGAGCAGTACTTC
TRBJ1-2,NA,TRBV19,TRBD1,CASSPGTGGYGYTF,TGTGCCAGTAGCCCCGGGACAGGGGGCTATGGCTACACCTTC
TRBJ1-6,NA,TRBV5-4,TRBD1,CASSLKQGVGSYNSPLHF,TGTGCCAGCAGTTTGAAGCAGGGGGTAGGCTCCTATAATTCACCCCTCCACTTT
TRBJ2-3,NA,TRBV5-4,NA,CASSRERALSTDTQYF,TGTGCCAGCAGCCGAGAGCGGGCACTTAGCACAGATACGCAGTATTTT
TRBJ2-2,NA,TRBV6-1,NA,CASSEARAALTGELFF,TGTGCCAGCAGTGAAGCGCGGGCAGCCCTAACCGGGGAGCTGTTTTTT
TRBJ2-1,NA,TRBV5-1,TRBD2,CASISSGGLNNEQFF,TGCGCCAGCATTTCTAGCGGGGGCTTGAACAATGAGCAGTTCTTC
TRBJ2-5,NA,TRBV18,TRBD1,CASSPPQIRTGRYQETQYF,TGTGCCAGCTCACCCCCGCAAATCCGGACAGGGAGGTACCAAGAGACCCAGTACTTC
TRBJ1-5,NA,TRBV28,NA,CAMQGSGSNQPQHF,TGTGCCATGCAGGGATCGGGTAGCAATCAGCCCCAGCATTTT
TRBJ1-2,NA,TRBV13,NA,CASSLGGRGYTF,TGTGCCAGCAGCTTAGGGGGCCGGGGCTACACCTTC
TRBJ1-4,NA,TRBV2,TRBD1,CALRGSNEKLFF,TGTGCCCTCAGGGGGAGTAATGAAAAACTGTTTTTT
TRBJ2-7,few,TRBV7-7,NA,CASSLGGRGLYEQYF,TGTGCTAGCAGCTTAGGGGGAAGGGGTCTCTACGAGCAGTACTTC
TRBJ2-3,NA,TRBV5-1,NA,CASRPGPGSTDTQYF,TGCGCCAGCAGACCTGGACCGGGAAGCACAGATACGCAGTATTTT
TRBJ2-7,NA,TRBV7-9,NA,CASSLGDFYYEQYF,TGTGCCAGCAGCTTAGGGGACTTCTACTACGAGCAGTACTTC
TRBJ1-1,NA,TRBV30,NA,CAWGSVTEAFF,TGTGCCTGGGGGTCAGTCACTGAAGCTTTCTTT
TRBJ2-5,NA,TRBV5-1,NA,CASSPQGRVETQYF,TGCGCCAGCAGCCCCCAGGGTCGGGTAGAGACCCAGTACTTC
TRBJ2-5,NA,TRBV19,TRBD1,CASSGTGEETQYF,TGTGCCAGTAGTGGTACAGGGGAAGAGACCCAGTACTTC
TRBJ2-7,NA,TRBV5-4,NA,CASSFGGAEQYF,TGTGCCAGCAGCTTCGGTGGGGCCGAGCAGTACTTC
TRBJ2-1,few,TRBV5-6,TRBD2,CASSPWRGGTEQFF,TGTGCCAGCAGCCCATGGCGGGGGGGCACTGAGCAGTTCTTC
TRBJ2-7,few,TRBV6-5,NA,CASRWDTPYEQYF,TGTGCCAGCAGGTGGGACACCCCCTACGAGCAGTACTTC
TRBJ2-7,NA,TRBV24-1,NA,CATSDLYGVSEQYF,TGTGCCACCAGTGATTTGTACGGGGTATCCGAGCAGTACTTC
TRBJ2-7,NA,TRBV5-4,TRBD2,CASSSPGGREQYF,TGTGCCAGCAGCAGCCCGGGAGGACGGGAGCAGTACTTC
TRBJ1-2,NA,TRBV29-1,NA,CSGSAGDGYTF,TGCAGCGGAAGCGCTGGAGATGGCTACACCTTC
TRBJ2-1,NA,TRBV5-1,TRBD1,CASSRDREANEQFF,TGCGCCAGCAGCAGGGACAGGGAGGCCAATGAGCAGTTCTTC
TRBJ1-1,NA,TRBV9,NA,CASSSSPRIGTEAFF,TGTGCCAGCAGCAGTTCCCCGAGGATTGGCACTGAAGCTTTCTTT